These 23 T cell receptor beta chains originate from one sample sequenced in a study of blood T cell repertoires in COVID-19. The method was immunoSEQ multiplex PCR; TCRdb's version includes in-frame clones alone and lacks a portion of them. The sample records over 85,000 clones, roughly 92% being singletons. The sequencing sample was made of peripheral blood. These receptors were obtained from a woman between 50 and 59 years old with COVID-19, enrolled during active disease.

The chain carries TRBV5-1 and TRBJ2-4; 7 bases map to TRBD1. CDR1 and CDR2 from the germline V gene are SGHRS and YFSETQ. With V trimmed by 3 bases and J by 5 bases, 5 bases remained unmatched. CDR3 length: 14 residues. CDR3 coding DNA: TGCGCCAGCAGCTCCGGGACAGCTGAAAACATTCAGTACTTC. Protein: CASSSGTAENIQYF.

The CDR3 DNA reads TGTGCCAGCAGCTTGGTAGACTTTTTAAACACTGAAGCTTTCTTT. This encodes CASSLVDFLNTEAFF. The chain recombines TRBV5-5 with TRBJ1-1; D is undetermined. Germline CDR1 reads SGHKS; CDR2 reads YYEKEE (reference sequence). The ends were cut back, 0 bases at V and 2 bases at J, with 11 bases in the middle. The CDR3 has 15 residues.

The rearrangement joins TRBV3-1 (or the pseudogene TRBV3-2) to TRBJ1-2; 8 positions agree with TRBD1. Germline CDR1 reads LGHDT; CDR2 reads YNNKEL (reference sequence). CDR3 length equals 15 residues. J gave up 8 bases and V 3 bases, and 11 bases lay outside the gene matches. The CDR3 is CASSHLTFRGLGYTF. In DNA, the CDR3 is TGTGCCAGCAGCCACCTGACCTTCAGGGGGCTCGGCTACACCTTC.

The chain combines TRBV12-3 or TRBV12-4 with TRBJ1-2; 8 bases match TRBD1. V shed 7 bases and J 4 bases; nucleotides not matched to a gene: 5. The CDR3 is 13 residues long. CDR3 region: CASNQDRGYGYTF. The CDR3 nucleotides are TGTGCCAGCAACCAAGACAGGGGCTATGGCTACACCTTC.

The count of this clone is one. This chain joins TRBV6-1 and TRBJ1-5; TRBD1 agrees at 9 bases. The V and J ends lost 2 bases and 1 base, in that order; junction bases with no gene match: 6. Germline V gives CDR1 MNHNS, CDR2 SASEGT. The CDR3 extends over 17 amino acids. CDR3: CASSEIRTGVSNQPQHF. CDR3 nucleotides: TGTGCCAGCAGTGAAATTCGGACAGGGGTGAGCAATCAGCCCCAGCATTTT.

The chain couples TRBV5-4 to TRBJ1-4; D gene uncertain. Trimming cost V 4 bases and J 3 bases, with 7 bases left between them. CDR1 is SGHNT, CDR2 YYREEE, per germline (reference sequence). The CDR3 loop spans 13 amino acids. The CDR3 coding sequence is TGTGCCAGCAGCCTCCGGGCTAATGAAAAACTGTTTTTT. Translating gives CASSLRANEKLFF.

The chain employs TRBV10-2 and TRBJ2-5; TRBD2 might be the D (7 bases). The CDR3 covers 14 residues. Germline loops: CDR1 WSHSY, CDR2 SAAADI. The V and J ends lost 7 bases and 3 bases respectively, with 15 bases between them. The CDR3 bases are TGCGCCAGCACTGTTCCGGGGGGCGAAGAGACCCAGTACTTC. Translated, it gives CASTVPGGEETQYF.

This rearrangement joins TRBV2 to TRBJ2-7; D is perhaps TRBD2 (6 bases). Trimming stripped 5 bases from V and 7 bases from J, with 18 bases between. Germline CDR1 reads SNHLY; CDR2 reads FYNNEI. The CDR3 loop spans 14 amino acids. The CDR3 region is CASSSLTRPGEQYV. CDR3 bases: TGTGCCAGCAGTTCTCTGACTAGGCCGGGAGAGCAGTACGTC.

The chain carries TRBV5-1 and TRBJ2-3; TRBD1 is a possible D gene (6 bases). Per the germline V gene, CDR1 is SGHRS and CDR2 is YFSETQ. This CDR3 spans 14 amino acids. Trimming removed 2 bases at V and 2 bases at J, with 9 bases between. For the CDR3, the DNA is TGCGCCAGCAGCTTAACAGGGTACACAGATACGCAGTATTTT. This codes for CASSLTGYTDTQYF.

The chain recombines TRBV6-1 with TRBJ1-3, with no clear D. The CDR3 covers 14 residues. V shed 0 bases and J shed 3 bases, with 6 bases lying between them. Germline CDR1 reads MNHNS; CDR2 reads SASEGT. This chain's CDR3 is CASSEASFGNTIYF. In DNA form, the CDR3 reads TGTGCCAGCAGTGAAGCGAGTTTTGGAAACACCATATATTTT.

This sequence joins TRBV7-9 and TRBJ1-2; D remains ambiguous. Trimming took 5 bases from V and 4 from J, leaving 11 bases between them. Germline V gene lookup returns CDR1 SEHNR and CDR2 FQNEAQ (reference sequence). This CDR3 spans 13 amino acids. CDR3: CASSPSRFYGYTF. In nucleotides, the CDR3 is TGTGCCAGCAGCCCCTCGCGCTTCTATGGCTACACCTTC. Full variable domain (outside the CDR3, taken from reference TRBV7-9 and TRBJ1-2): DTGVSQNPRHKITKRGQNVTFRCDPISEHNRLYWYRQTLGQGPEFLTYFQNEAQLEKSRLLSDRFSAERPKGSFSTLEIQRTEQGDSAMYLCASSPSRFYGYTFGSGTRLTVV.

V usage is TRBV5-6 and J usage is TRBJ1-2, with TRBD1 identical over 10 bases. CDR3 size: 16 residues. CDR1 and CDR2 from the germline V gene are SGHDT and YYEEEE. J gave up 8 bases and V 3 bases, and 13 bases lay outside the gene matches. The CDR3 sequence is CASSSPSPGQGIGYTF. The CDR3 bases are TGTGCCAGCAGCTCCCCATCCCCGGGACAGGGGATCGGCTACACCTTC.

V and J are TRBV2 and TRBJ2-1; 7 nucleotides line up with TRBD2. The germline gives CDR1 SNHLY, CDR2 FYNNEI. The CDR3 is 11 residues long. The CDR3 DNA reads as TGTGTTGCGGGGGACTACAATGAGCAGTTCTTC. Translated: CVAGDYNEQFF. Looking up the rest from reference TRBV2 and TRBJ2-1 gives the full variable domain: EPEVTQTPSHQVTQMGQEVILRCVPISNHLYFYWYRQILGQKVEFLVSFYNNEISEKSEIFDDQFSVERPDGSNFTLKIRSTKLEDSAMYFCVAGDYNEQFFGPGTRLTVL.

This chain links TRBV28 with TRBJ1-2; D unresolved. Germline V gene lookup returns CDR1 MDHEN and CDR2 SYDVKM. The CDR3 covers 15 residues. V lost 5 bases to trimming and J lost 1 base, with 14 bases between them. This CDR3 is CASSPLRRSNYGYTF. CDR3 nucleotide sequence: TGTGCCAGCAGTCCCCTCCGGCGGAGTAACTATGGCTACACCTTC.

The chain joins TRBV2 to TRBJ2-4; a possible D gene is TRBD2 (6 bases). CDR1 and CDR2 (germline): SNHLY, FYNNEI. Trimming took 8 bases from V and 3 from J, leaving 17 bases between them. There are 15 residues in the CDR3. The CDR3 DNA reads TGTGCCAGCGGTTCGGACGTTAGCGGCAAAAACATTCAGTACTTC. Encoded protein: CASGSDVSGKNIQYF. The full variable domain, completed using reference TRBV2 and TRBJ2-4, is EPEVTQTPSHQVTQMGQEVILRCVPISNHLYFYWYRQILGQKVEFLVSFYNNEISEKSEIFDDQFSVERPDGSNFTLKIRSTKLEDSAMYFCASGSDVSGKNIQYFGAGTRLSVL.

The chain couples TRBV10-3 to TRBJ2-1, with 7 bases identical to TRBD2. The CDR3 contains 15 residues. CDR1 ENHRY and CDR2 SYGVKD come from the germline V gene. J was trimmed by 5 bases and V by 2 bases; bases with no gene match: 6. CDR3 residues: CAISEGAGVDNEQFF. The DNA of the CDR3 is TGTGCCATCAGTGAGGGGGCGGGGGTCGACAATGAGCAGTTCTTC.

V is TRBV30 and J is TRBJ2-3, with TRBD2 identical over 9 bases. The CDR3 contains 14 residues. Germline lookup yields CDR1 GTSNPN and CDR2 SVGIG (reference sequence). After removal of 3 bases from V and 3 bases from J, the junction contained 4 bases not matched to a gene. The CDR3: CAWRASGGTDTQYF. CDR3 coding DNA: TGTGCCTGGAGAGCCAGCGGGGGGACAGATACGCAGTATTTT.

The rearrangement uses TRBV5-6 and TRBJ2-7; TRBD1 matches at 8 bases. Trimming cost V 3 bases and J 0 bases; bases outside gene matches: 8. Germline lookup yields CDR1 SGHDT and CDR2 YYEEEE. This CDR3 has 16 residues. CDR3 protein: CASSSTGVGASYEQYF. The CDR3 DNA reads TGTGCCAGCAGCTCGACAGGGGTAGGAGCCTCCTACGAGCAGTACTTC.

The J gene is TRBJ1-1, the V gene TRBV27, with D uncertain. This CDR3 region has 16 residues. Deletions cut 2 bases from V and 1 base from J, with 14 bases between. Germline V gene sequence: CDR1 MNHEY, CDR2 SMNVEV (reference sequence). CDR3: CASSLGEGWGNTEAFF. The CDR3 DNA sequence: TGTGCCAGCAGTTTAGGGGAGGGATGGGGGAACACTGAAGCTTTCTTT.

V and J are TRBV10-3 and TRBJ1-4; the match to TRBD1 covers 9 bases. CDR1 ENHRY and CDR2 SYGVKD come from the germline V gene. CDR3 size: 16 residues. Losses at the gene ends were 5 bases for V and 4 bases for J; bases not matched to a gene: 8. The CDR3 nucleotides are TGTGCCATCAGTCAGCGATCGACAGGGGGTAATGAAAAACTGTTTTTT. It encodes CAISQRSTGGNEKLFF.

This clone was observed a handful of times. V gene TRBV27 combines with J gene TRBJ1-4; tentative D call: TRBD1 (5 bases). This CDR3 has 15 amino acids. Germline V gives CDR1 MNHEY, CDR2 SMNVEV (reference sequence). V was pared by 5 bases and J by 1 base, with 11 bases between. The CDR3 here is CASSAQGRTNEKLFF. CDR3 DNA sequence: TGTGCCAGCAGTGCGCAGGGTAGAACTAATGAAAAACTGTTTTTT.

This rearrangement joins TRBV19 to TRBJ1-1; tentative D call: TRBD1 (5 bases). The CDR3 covers 14 residues. Germline V gene lookup returns CDR1 LNHDA and CDR2 SQIVND (reference sequence). The V and J ends lost 2 bases and 5 bases respectively, with 12 bases between them. The CDR3 DNA sequence: TGTGCCAGTAGTATATTCGGGGGGATGACTGAAGCTTTCTTT. Translation gives CASSIFGGMTEAFF.

The CDR3 DNA sequence: TGTGCCAGCAGTTTATACCAGGGGCCAGCCTACGAGCAGTACTTC. Its protein product is CASSLYQGPAYEQYF. The chain combines TRBV27 with TRBJ2-7, with a possible D match to TRBD1 (6 bases). V gave up 1 base and J gave up 2 bases, with 12 bases separating them. This CDR3 region has 15 residues. CDR1 and CDR2 from the germline V gene are MNHEY and SMNVEV (reference sequence).